These 2 T cell receptor beta chains were sequenced from one sample in a study of CD8+ T cells in alopecia areata. TCR sequencing used cDNA made by reverse transcription of extracted RNA. The method was immunoSEQ multiplex PCR; TCRdb's version includes in-frame clones alone and lacks a portion of them. The sample lists roughly 220,000 clones, roughly three fifths seen once, with 1.2% in the top ten. Stated treatment: oral pan-JAK inhibitor, 5-10 mg twice daily. The sample here was CD4+ T cells sorted from blood, taken at approximately week 42, from a patient treated with tofacitinib. The receptors come from a human donor with alopecia areata.

This clone was seen more than once but under ten times. The chain combines TRBV19 with TRBJ1-1; D is ambiguous. The CDR3 sequence is 16 residues long. V was cut by 3 bases and J by 0 bases, with 14 bases left in between. In germline, CDR1 is LNHDA, CDR2 SQIVND (reference sequence). The CDR3 protein is CASSMGVGSMNTEAFF. DNA of the CDR3: TGTGCCAGTAGTATGGGAGTGGGCAGTATGAACACTGAAGCTTTCTTT.

The chain joins TRBV2 to TRBJ2-7; the match to TRBD1 covers 7 bases. CDR3 length equals 11 residues. V gave up 7 bases and J gave up 6 bases; unmatched junction bases: 3. The germline V gene has CDR1 SNHLY and CDR2 FYNNEI. The CDR3 protein is CASKTGREQYF. CDR3 coding DNA: TGTGCCAGCAAGACAGGGCGCGAGCAGTACTTC.